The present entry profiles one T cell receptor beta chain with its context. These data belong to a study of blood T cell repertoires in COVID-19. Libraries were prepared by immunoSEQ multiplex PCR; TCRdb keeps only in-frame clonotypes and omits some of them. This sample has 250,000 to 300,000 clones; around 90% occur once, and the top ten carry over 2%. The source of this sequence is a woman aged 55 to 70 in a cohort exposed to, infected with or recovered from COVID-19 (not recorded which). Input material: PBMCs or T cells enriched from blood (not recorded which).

The CDR3 nucleotides read TGTGCCAGCTCCCCGGACAACATAAACACTGAAGCTTTCTTT. It codes for CASSPDNINTEAFF. The chain has TRBV18 and TRBJ1-1, with D perhaps matching TRBD1 (5 bases). V was pared by 6 bases and J by 2 bases, with 13 bases between. Germline lookup yields CDR1 KGHSH and CDR2 LQKENI. This CDR3 is built from 14 residues.